This is a list of T cell receptor beta chains from one sample in a study of T cells after yellow fever vaccination. TCRdb passed the 5' RACE reads through MiXCR, listing each CDR3 protein once. The profile covers approximately 260,000 distinct CDR3 sequences, with roughly 13% appearing a single time and about 0.51% taken by the ten largest. The material was CD4+ T cells sorted from PBMCs, obtained 45 days after the yellow fever booster vaccination. These receptors all stem from a man in his thirties or forties who received the YFV17D yellow fever vaccine. Each CDR3 is given with its conserved first and last residue. Size values are once, few and many counts, or a class for expanded clones, and some rows have none.

clone_size v_call cdr3_aa
. TRBV5-1 CASSGVRGALNEQFF
few TRBV4-2 CASSRRLGSGRAGTGELFF
. TRBV7-2 CASSSRRVLSGYGYTF
few TRBV6-1 CASSVGPNTGELFF
. TRBV6-5 CASSFRTGTRAEAFF
. TRBV6-2/TRBV6-3 CASSYVGSNEQFF
. TRBV7-2 CASRVSGLHGVLEQFF
few TRBV5-1 CASSPGGNQETQYF
few TRBV20-1 CSAQDRLAGETQYF
. TRBV5-4 CASSTPTQYNEQFF
. TRBV6-5 CASSSSGTGSYEQYF
many TRBV5-1 CASSGPEERGQFF
. TRBV7-9 CASSQSLSGEQYF
. TRBV28 CASSLSGTGKRDEQFF
many TRBV18 CASSLRTSGDTGELFF
. TRBV29-1 CSGRGRGETQYF
few TRBV15 CATSWAFGGNYEQYF
few TRBV2 CASSSSGGVYNEQFF
few TRBV28 CASKLAGTTDTQYF
. TRBV29-1 CSVRPGTGRRVAFF
. TRBV25-1 CASSDWQARTGELFF
few TRBV4-3 CASSHLGSYEQYF
many TRBV20-1 CSARARGGLGNEQFF
. TRBV20-1 CSARGSGLAGGNIVTDTQYF
few TRBV7-2 CASSPFWDRVYNEQFF
many TRBV29-1 CSEGHNTDTQYF
. TRBV24-1 CALPRGEKNTEAFF
many TRBV15 CATSLAGTKDYEQYF
. TRBV7-2 CASSQQMAGFQETQYF
. TRBV7-9 CASSLGATPYEQYF
many TRBV18 CASSPPTSGYEQYF
. TRBV18 CASSPLGTSRETQYF
few TRBV5-5 CASSFLLAGVKDTQYF
. TRBV9 CASSPDLRLGSPLHF
. TRBV7-9 CASSFEGSWDNEQFF
few TRBV5-1 CASSLSRGPPYEQYF
. TRBV12-3/TRBV12-4 CASSWASGENTGELFF